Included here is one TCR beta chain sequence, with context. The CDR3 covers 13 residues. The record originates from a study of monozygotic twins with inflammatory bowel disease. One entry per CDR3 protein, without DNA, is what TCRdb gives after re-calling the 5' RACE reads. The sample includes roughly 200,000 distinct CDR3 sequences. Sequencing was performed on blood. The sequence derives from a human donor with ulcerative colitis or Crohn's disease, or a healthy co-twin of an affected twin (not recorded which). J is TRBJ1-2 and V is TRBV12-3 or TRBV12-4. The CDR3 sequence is CASSSSLEMSYTF.